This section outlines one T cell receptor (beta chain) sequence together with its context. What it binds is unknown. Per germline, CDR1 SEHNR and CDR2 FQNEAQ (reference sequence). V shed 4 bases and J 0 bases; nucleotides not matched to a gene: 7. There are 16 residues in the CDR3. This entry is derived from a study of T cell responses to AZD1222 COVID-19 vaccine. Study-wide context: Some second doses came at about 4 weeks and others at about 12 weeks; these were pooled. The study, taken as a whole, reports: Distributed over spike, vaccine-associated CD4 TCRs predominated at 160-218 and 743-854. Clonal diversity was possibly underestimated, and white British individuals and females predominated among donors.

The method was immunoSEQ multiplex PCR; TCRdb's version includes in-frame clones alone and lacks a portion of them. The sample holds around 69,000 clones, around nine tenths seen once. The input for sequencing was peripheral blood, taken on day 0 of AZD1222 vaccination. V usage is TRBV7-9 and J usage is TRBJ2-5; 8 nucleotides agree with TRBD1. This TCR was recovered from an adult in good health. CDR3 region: CASSSDWDRNQETQYF. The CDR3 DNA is TGTGCCAGCAGCTCCGATTGGGACAGGAACCAAGAGACCCAGTACTTC.